Shown below are 24 T cell receptor beta chains from a single sample sequenced in a study of cytomegalovirus exposure and HLA in healthy donors. PCR involved 60 Vbeta and 13 Jbeta primers. Assay: immunoSEQ multiplex PCR; the TCRdb copy retains only in-frame clones and omits some. Here the sample spans about 92,000 clones, roughly 70% being singletons. Source material: PBMCs. The receptors were sampled from a man in his fifties in good health and CMV-seronegative.

The chain links TRBV7-9 to TRBJ2-3; TRBD2 agrees at 14 bases. Germline V gene sequence: CDR1 SEHNR, CDR2 FQNEAQ (reference sequence). The CDR3 is 17 residues long. Losses at the gene ends were 5 bases for V and 4 bases for J; bases not matched to a gene: 8. CDR3 sequence reads: CASSRRLAGGIADTQYF. CDR3 DNA: TGTGCCAGCAGCCGCCGACTAGCGGGGGGGATCGCAGATACGCAGTATTTT.

The chain has TRBV2 and TRBJ2-1; D uncertain. The ends were cut back, 8 bases at V and 8 bases at J, with 13 bases in the middle. Germline CDR1 SNHLY, CDR2 FYNNEI. The CDR3 contains 12 residues. CDR3 residues: CASASGFDEQFF. Here the CDR3 DNA reads TGTGCCAGCGCCTCGGGTTTCGATGAGCAGTTCTTC.

As DNA, the CDR3 is TGTGCCTGGAGCCCCCGTAGCTACGAGCAGTACTTC. This encodes CAWSPRSYEQYF. The gene calls are TRBV30 and TRBJ2-7, with unresolved D. V lost 3 bases, J lost 3 bases, and 9 bases lay in between. Germline V gives CDR1 GTSNPN, CDR2 SVGIG (reference sequence). The length of the CDR3 is 12 residues.

The chain is built from TRBV5-1 and TRBJ2-3; 8 bases fit TRBD1. V gave up 2 bases and J gave up 5 bases; unmatched junction bases: 10. The CDR3 has 16 residues. Germline CDR1 SGHRS, CDR2 YFSETQ. Here the CDR3 DNA reads TGCGCCAGCAGCTTACAGGGGCAGGGGGCAGGAGATACGCAGTATTTT. Its translation: CASSLQGQGAGDTQYF.

The chain links TRBV5-1 to TRBJ2-1, with TRBD1 identical over 9 bases. CDR1 and CDR2 from the germline V gene are SGHRS and YFSETQ. The CDR3 covers 15 residues. V was clipped by 4 bases and J by 7 bases; unmatched bases: 9. The DNA of the CDR3 is TGCGCCAGCAGCACTACCGGGACAGGGTTGAATGAGCAGTTCTTC. It yields the protein CASSTTGTGLNEQFF.

This clone occurred once. This sequence joins TRBV9 and TRBJ2-1; D might be TRBD1 (5 bases). The V gene's germline CDR1 is SGDLS and CDR2 YYNGEE. Trimming took off 1 base at V and 0 bases at J, with 11 bases between the two ends. There are 16 residues in the CDR3. The CDR3 region is CASSVQGFPSYNEQFF. The CDR3 coding sequence is TGTGCCAGCAGCGTACAGGGTTTTCCCTCCTACAATGAGCAGTTCTTC.

This clone was seen just once. The gene calls are TRBV5-4 and TRBJ2-5; D is undetermined. The CDR3 is 15 residues long. The ends were cut back, 5 bases at V and 1 base at J, with 15 bases in the middle. Germline lookup yields CDR1 SGHNT and CDR2 YYREEE (reference sequence). The CDR3 bases are TGTGCCAGCAGGCCCCACTCAGACTTCCAAGAGACCCAGTACTTC. Translated, it gives CASRPHSDFQETQYF.

V is TRBV7-9 and J is TRBJ1-5; 7 nucleotides agree with TRBD1. CDR3 length: 15 residues. V trimming: 5 bases; J trimming: 3 bases; junction bases outside the gene matches: 7. CDR1 and CDR2 (germline): SEHNR, FQNEAQ (reference sequence). This chain's CDR3 is CASSQTGWDNQPQHF. CDR3 coding DNA: TGTGCCAGCAGCCAGACAGGGTGGGACAATCAGCCCCAGCATTTT.

The CDR3 DNA follows: TGTGCCAGCAGCTTAGGAGGGCTCTATAATTCACCCCTCCACTTT. Translating it yields CASSLGGLYNSPLHF. The rearrangement links TRBV7-2 to TRBJ1-6; D unclear. The germline CDR1 and CDR2 sequences are SGHTA and FQGNSA. Deletions cut 1 base from V and 3 bases from J, with 7 bases between. The CDR3 runs 15 residues.

V and J are TRBV29-1 and TRBJ2-3; the match to TRBD2 covers 7 bases. This CDR3 region has 13 residues. CDR1 and CDR2 from the germline V gene are SQVTM and ANQGSEA. J was trimmed by 5 bases and V by 4 bases; bases with no gene match: 6. The CDR3 here is CSVVPSGLDTQYF. The CDR3 region has the DNA TGCAGCGTTGTTCCTAGCGGTCTAGATACGCAGTATTTT.

The chain combines TRBV7-3 with TRBJ2-7, with D perhaps matching TRBD1 (5 bases). CDR3 length: 15 amino acids. V lost 0 bases and J 5 bases, leaving 14 bases between the germline ends. CDR1 is SGHTA and CDR2 is FQGTGA in the germline V gene. The CDR3 loop is CASSLTRQKRHEQYF. In DNA, the CDR3 is TGTGCCAGCAGCTTAACTCGACAGAAGCGCCACGAGCAGTACTTC. The whole variable domain, remainder taken from reference TRBV7-3 and TRBJ2-7, is GAGVSQTPSNKVTEKGKYVELRCDPISGHTALYWYRQSLGQGPEFLIYFQGTGAADDSGLPNDRFFAVRPEGSVSTLKIQRTERGDSAVYLCASSLTRQKRHEQYFGPGTRLTVT.

For this clone: A far larger clone lies a single base away; this is likely a read error. The chain recombines TRBV7-9 with TRBJ2-5; 7 bases are shared with TRBD1. Germline-derived CDR1 and CDR2 are SEHNR and FQNEAQ (reference sequence). This CDR3 is 12 amino acids long. CDR3 in amino acids: CASGLGGETQYF. The CDR3, as DNA: TGTGCCAGCGGCTTAGGGGGCGAGACCCAGTACTTC.

This CDR3 is CAASAGPSTDTQYF. The DNA for the CDR3 is TGTGCCGCCTCAGCGGGGCCTAGCACAGATACGCAGTATTTT. V is TRBV6-5 and J is TRBJ2-3; 7 bases map to TRBD2. CDR3 size: 14 residues. V lost 11 bases, J lost 0 bases, and 8 bases stayed unmatched. Germline V CDR1 and CDR2: MNHEY, SVGAGI.

This rearrangement joins TRBV28 to TRBJ1-2, with D unclear. Per germline, CDR1 MDHEN and CDR2 SYDVKM. The CDR3 runs to 14 residues. Trimming took off 5 bases at V and 3 bases at J, with 13 bases between the two ends. In nucleotides, the CDR3 is TGTGCCAGCAGTGCATCGGAGGCCTACTATGGCTACACCTTC. Protein: CASSASEAYYGYTF.

The V and J genes are TRBV5-6 and TRBJ2-1; 9 bases are a match to TRBD1. The length of the CDR3 is 14 residues. Germline V gene data show CDR1 as SGHDT and CDR2 as YYEEEE. The J segment lost 5 bases and the V segment lost 2 bases, leaving 2 bases of the junction unmatched. CDR3 coding DNA: TGTGCCAGCAGCTTACAGGGGGCTGACAATGAGCAGTTCTTC. Its translation is CASSLQGADNEQFF.

The V call is TRBV29-1, the J call TRBJ2-6; possibly TRBD2 for D (6 bases). V gave up 6 bases and J gave up 0 bases, with 12 bases separating them. Looked up from germline, CDR1 is SQVTM and CDR2 is ANQGSEA. This CDR3 is 15 amino acids long. DNA for the CDR3: TGCAGCGTCCAAAGGAGGGGCTCTGGGGCCAACGTCCTGACTTTC. Protein sequence: CSVQRRGSGANVLTF.

DNA of the CDR3: TGTGCCAGCAGCTCCCGACAGGGCGGAGAGACCCAGTACTTC. This encodes CASSSRQGGETQYF. The chain links TRBV5-4 to TRBJ2-5, with 7 bases matching TRBD1. J gave up 4 bases and V 3 bases, and 6 bases lay outside the gene matches. Per the germline V gene, CDR1 is SGHNT and CDR2 is YYREEE (reference sequence). The CDR3 is made up of 14 amino acids.

The sample holds a few counts of this clone. This chain joins TRBV15 and TRBJ2-3; unclear D gene. The CDR3 length is 14 residues. CDR1 is LNHNV, CDR2 YYDKDF, per germline (reference sequence). Trimming stripped 5 bases from V and 1 base from J, with 10 bases between. CDR3 residues: CATSGQLRTDTQYF. For the CDR3, the DNA is TGTGCCACCAGCGGGCAGCTTCGCACAGATACGCAGTATTTT.

J is TRBJ2-7 and V is TRBV6-5; 10 positions agree with TRBD1. The ends lost 4 bases at V and 4 bases at J; junction bases unmatched: 7. This CDR3 has 15 residues. The germline V gene encodes CDR1 MNHEY and CDR2 SVGAGI. CDR3 nucleotide sequence: TGTGCCAGCAGTTCGGCCGGGACAGGGGATTACGAGCAGTACGTC. Its translation is CASSSAGTGDYEQYV.

The chain employs TRBV6-1 and TRBJ1-1; the D gene is possibly TRBD1 (5 bases). Germline V CDR1 and CDR2: MNHNS, SASEGT. This CDR3 has 13 amino acids. Trimming removed 6 bases at V and 1 base at J, with 9 bases between. This CDR3 reads CASSRDRNTEAFF. DNA for the CDR3: TGTGCCAGCAGCCGAGACAGGAACACTGAAGCTTTCTTT.

The J gene is TRBJ2-1, the V gene TRBV25-1; 7 bases line up with TRBD2. V lost 3 bases to trimming and J lost 0 bases; unmatched junction nucleotides: 8. The CDR3 is 17 residues long. From germline, CDR1 is MGHDK and CDR2 SYGVNS. CDR3 sequence: CASSDIGGGSSYNEQFF. In DNA, the CDR3 is TGTGCCAGCAGTGATATTGGCGGGGGTAGCTCCTACAATGAGCAGTTCTTC.

There are a few counts of this clone. The rearrangement joins TRBV2 to TRBJ1-4; TRBD1 matches at 7 bases. The V segment lost 5 bases and the J segment 7 bases; nucleotides outside the gene matches: 7. From germline, CDR1 is SNHLY and CDR2 FYNNEI. The CDR3 covers 14 residues. The CDR3 is CASSSGGNGEKLFF. CDR3 sequence (DNA): TGTGCCAGCAGTTCAGGGGGAAACGGTGAAAAACTGTTTTTT.

V usage is TRBV2 and J usage is TRBJ1-4; D not resolved. This CDR3 contains 14 residues. Germline values: CDR1 SNHLY, CDR2 FYNNEI. V lost 7 bases, J lost 2 bases, and 11 bases lay in between. CDR3 nucleotide sequence: TGTGCCAGCATGGCCGAGGTGACTAATGAAAAACTGTTTTTT. This gives the protein CASMAEVTNEKLFF.

This rearrangement joins TRBV19 to TRBJ2-7, with 9 bases aligning to TRBD1. Trimming removed 5 bases from V and 2 bases from J; junction bases left unmatched: 7. CDR1 and CDR2 from the germline V gene are LNHDA and SQIVND (reference sequence). CDR3 length equals 15 residues. CDR3 coding DNA: TGTGCCAGTAGTCACCGGGACAGGGAGACCTACGAGCAGTACTTC. It is translated as CASSHRDRETYEQYF.